This paragraph covers one T cell receptor beta chain sequence. The V gene lost 5 bases and the J gene lost 8 bases, with 9 bases spanning the gap. Germline CDR1 reads LGHDT; CDR2 reads YNNKEL (reference sequence). The CDR3 sequence is 12 residues long. This specimen belongs to a study of blood T cell repertoires in COVID-19. Clones were sequenced by immunoSEQ multiplex PCR, and TCRdb holds only the in-frame ones, with some missing. This table holds approximately 190,000 clones, around 80% found once. The chain couples TRBV3-1 (or the pseudogene TRBV3-2) to TRBJ1-4; D is undetermined. Input material: peripheral blood. The receptor comes from a man younger than 40 with active or convalescent COVID-19. CDR3 coding DNA: TGTGCCAGCAGCTACCGGAGCGAAAAACTGTTTTTT. Protein: CASSYRSEKLFF.